This T cell receptor (beta chain) was obtained from a study of radiotherapy plus CTLA-4 blockade in lung cancer. Clones were read by immunoSEQ multiplex PCR, and TCRdb kept only the in-frame ones, dropping some. Of about 31,000 clones in the sample, more than 75% were seen once. This CDR3 contains 18 residues. This specimen consisted of peripheral blood, obtained from a patient treated with radiotherapy plus ipilimumab. The origin of this receptor is a human donor with non-small cell lung cancer who had stable disease on radiotherapy plus ipilimumab. This chain links TRBV21-1 with TRBJ2-7; whether TRBD2, the table's D call, matches the DNA was not checked. TRBV21-1 is a documented pseudogene. CDR3 sequence (DNA): TGTGCCAGCAGCAAAGGACTTTGCGGTAAGGTCAGCTCCTACGAGCAGTACGTC. Translating gives CASSKGLCGKVSSYEQYV.